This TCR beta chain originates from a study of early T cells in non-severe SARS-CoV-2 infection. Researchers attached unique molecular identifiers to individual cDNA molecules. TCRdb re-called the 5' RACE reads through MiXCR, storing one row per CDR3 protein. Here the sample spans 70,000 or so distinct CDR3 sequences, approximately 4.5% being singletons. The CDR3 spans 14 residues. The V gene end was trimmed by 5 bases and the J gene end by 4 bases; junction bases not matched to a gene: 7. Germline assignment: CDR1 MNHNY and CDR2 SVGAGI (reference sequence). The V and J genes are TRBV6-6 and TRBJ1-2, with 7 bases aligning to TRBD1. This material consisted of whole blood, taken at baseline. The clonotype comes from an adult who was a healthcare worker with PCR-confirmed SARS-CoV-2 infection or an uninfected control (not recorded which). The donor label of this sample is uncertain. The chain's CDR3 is CASSPKGQLYGYTF. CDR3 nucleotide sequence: TGTGCCAGCAGTCCAAAGGGACAGCTCTATGGCTACACCTTC.